This T cell receptor beta chain was documented in a study of T cells after yellow fever vaccination. This clonotype was counted many times. Its antigen is not identified. Germline V CDR1 and CDR2: SNHLY, FYNNEI. Trimming removed 7 bases at V and 9 bases at J, with 13 bases between. This CDR3 contains 12 residues. Using its own MiXCR run on the 5' RACE reads, TCRdb lists one record per CDR3 protein. Of 250,000 to 400,000 distinct CDR3 sequences in the sample, over 4% were seen once. Study-wide findings and caveats: Most primary-vaccination clones reappeared after the booster (just under 98% CD4, around 88% CD8).

The material was PBMCs, obtained 5 days after the yellow fever booster vaccination. The rearrangement uses TRBV2 and TRBJ1-5; D is ambiguous. This TCR was sampled from a man younger than 35 who received the YFV17D yellow fever vaccine. This CDR3 is CASKTGQRPQHF. CDR3 coding DNA: TGTGCCAGCAAGACGGGCCAAAGGCCCCAGCATTTT.